The 12 T cell receptor beta chains below all came from one sample that was sequenced in a study of shared clonotypes between healthy human individuals. Repertoires were generated with immunoSEQ multiplex PCR, while TCRdb's copy carries only in-frame clones and drops some. This table holds 450,000 to 700,000 clones, around 95% found once. Naive CD8 populations comprised CD45RO-negative cells positively selected for CCR7, excluding terminally differentiated effector memory CD45RA+ cells. The sample was naive CD8+ T cells sorted from blood. Receptors originate from a woman aged 25 to 39 in good health.

The chain has TRBV5-4 and TRBJ2-7, with D perhaps TRBD1 (6 bases). Looked up from germline, CDR1 is SGHNT and CDR2 is YYREEE (reference sequence). CDR3 length: 14 amino acids. Trimming removed 2 bases from V and 4 bases from J, with 13 bases in between. The CDR3 is CASSFSGTPYEQYF. CDR3 sequence (DNA): TGTGCCAGCAGCTTCTCAGGGACACCATACGAGCAGTACTTC.

The gene calls are TRBV7-8 and TRBJ1-3; D not certain. Germline CDR1 SGHVS, CDR2 FQNEAQ. The CDR3 loop spans 13 amino acids. Trimming took off 2 bases at V and 0 bases at J, with 2 bases between the two ends. The CDR3 DNA sequence: TGTGCCAGCAGCTTAAACTCTGGAAACACCATATATTTT. This translates into CASSLNSGNTIYF.

This chain connects TRBV19 to TRBJ1-1, with D maybe TRBD1 (5 bases). From germline, CDR1 is LNHDA and CDR2 SQIVND (reference sequence). CDR3 length: 12 amino acids. V lost 5 bases to trimming and J lost 1 base, with 5 bases between them. The CDR3 DNA reads TGTGCCAGTAGTGGGGCGAACACTGAAGCTTTCTTT. This encodes CASSGANTEAFF. Drawing the rest from reference TRBV19 and TRBJ1-1, the complete variable domain is DGGITQSPKYLFRKEGQNVTLSCEQNLNHDAMYWYRQDPGQGLRLIYYSQIVNDFQKGDIAEGYSVSREKKESFPLTVTSAQKNPTAFYLCASSGANTEAFFGQGTRLTVV.

The chain couples TRBV9 to TRBJ2-2, with TRBD1 matching 12 bases. The V and J ends lost 3 bases and 1 base, in that order; junction bases with no gene match: 7. Germline CDR1 and CDR2: SGDLS and YYNGEE. The CDR3 contains 18 residues. In DNA, the CDR3 is TGTGCCAGCAGCGCGCCGGGACAGGGGGCTCTGAACACCGGGGAGCTGTTTTTT. This sequence encodes CASSAPGQGALNTGELFF.

The rearrangement joins TRBV27 to TRBJ1-6, with D maybe TRBD1 (6 bases). Germline V CDR1 and CDR2: MNHEY, SMNVEV (reference sequence). Trimming removed 6 bases from V and 7 bases from J, with 16 bases in between. The CDR3 runs 15 residues. The CDR3 DNA is TGTGCCAGCAGCCTGAAACAGGGCCCCAATTCACCCCTCCACTTT. Encoded protein: CASSLKQGPNSPLHF.

V usage is TRBV4-1 and J usage is TRBJ2-1; TRBD2 aligns across 8 bases. V lost 1 base, J lost 5 bases, and 7 bases stayed unmatched. Per germline, CDR1 MGHRA and CDR2 YSYEKL. The CDR3 has 16 amino acids. The CDR3 here is CASSQGPAGVDNEQFF. In DNA, the CDR3 is TGCGCCAGCAGCCAAGGACCAGCGGGAGTCGACAATGAGCAGTTCTTC.

V usage is TRBV28 and J usage is TRBJ2-3; 9 bases fit TRBD2. The CDR3 loop spans 15 amino acids. With V trimmed by 5 bases and J by 2 bases, 5 bases remained unmatched. The germline gives CDR1 MDHEN, CDR2 SYDVKM. This CDR3 is CASSPTSGNTDTQYF. CDR3 nucleotides: TGTGCCAGCAGTCCGACTAGCGGAAACACAGATACGCAGTATTTT.

This clone showed up just once. V and J are TRBV10-3 and TRBJ1-2, with TRBD1 matching over 9 bases. V lost 4 bases, J lost 2 bases, and 2 bases stayed unmatched. The V gene's germline CDR1 is ENHRY and CDR2 SYGVKD. This CDR3 comprises 14 residues. As DNA, the CDR3 is TGTGCCATCAGTGCTACAGGGGGCAACTATGGCTACACCTTC. It translates to CAISATGGNYGYTF.

V and J are TRBV30 and TRBJ1-1; 9 positions agree with TRBD1. CDR1 and CDR2 (germline): GTSNPN, SVGIG (reference sequence). Unmatched junction bases numbered 9, after V lost 4 bases and J lost 3 bases. The CDR3 is 15 amino acids. CDR3 loop: CAWTPNDRGYTEAFF. In DNA form, the CDR3 reads TGTGCCTGGACGCCGAACGACAGGGGGTACACTGAAGCTTTCTTT.

The chain uses TRBV15 and TRBJ2-7; D might be TRBD2 (5 bases). The CDR3 runs 19 residues. V was trimmed by 3 bases and J by 3 bases, leaving 27 bases between them. CDR1 is LNHNV and CDR2 is YYDKDF in the germline V gene (reference sequence). The CDR3 loop is CATSRRDLSDGDSFYEQYF. CDR3 bases: TGTGCCACCAGCAGGAGAGATCTTTCCGACGGGGATTCCTTCTACGAGCAGTACTTC.

In DNA, the CDR3 is TGCGCCAGCCGAGCGCGAAACTATGGCTACACCTTC. It is translated as CASRARNYGYTF. The chain couples TRBV23-1 to TRBJ1-2, with no clear D. TRBV23-1 falls under the ORF class, with uncertain function. The CDR3 is made up of 12 amino acids. V was shortened by 8 bases and J by 2 bases, with 9 bases between the two germline ends.

This clone was seen just once. V gene TRBV19 combines with J gene TRBJ2-3; D ambiguous. CDR3 length: 17 residues. V shed 3 bases and J shed 0 bases, with 16 bases lying between them. Germline CDR1 and CDR2: LNHDA and SQIVND (reference sequence). Here the CDR3 reads CASSILGPHTSTDTQYF. The CDR3 DNA reads as TGTGCCAGTAGTATTCTAGGGCCGCATACTAGCACAGATACGCAGTATTTT.